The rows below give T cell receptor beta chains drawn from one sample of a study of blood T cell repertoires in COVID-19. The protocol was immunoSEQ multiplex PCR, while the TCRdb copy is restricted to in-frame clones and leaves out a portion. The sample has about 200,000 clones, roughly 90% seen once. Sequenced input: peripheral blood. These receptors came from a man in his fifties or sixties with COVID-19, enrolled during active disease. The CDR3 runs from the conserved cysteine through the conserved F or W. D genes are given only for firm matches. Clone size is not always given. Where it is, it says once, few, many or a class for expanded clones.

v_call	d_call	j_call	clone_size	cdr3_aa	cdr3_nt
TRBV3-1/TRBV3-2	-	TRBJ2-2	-	CASSQGGSTGELFF	TGTGCCAGCAGCCAAGGTGGTAGTACCGGGGAGCTGTTTTTT
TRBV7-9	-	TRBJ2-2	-	CASSPPAGELFF	TGTGCCAGCAGCCCTCCAGCCGGGGAGCTGTTTTTT
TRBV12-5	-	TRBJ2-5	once	CASGRIQETQYF	TGTGCTAGTGGTCGTATCCAAGAGACCCAGTACTTC
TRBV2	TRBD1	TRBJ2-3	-	CASRDRGTDTQYF	TGTGCCAGCAGGGACAGGGGCACAGATACGCAGTATTTT
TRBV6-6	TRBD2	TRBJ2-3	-	CASSHTGGAGDSTDTQYF	TGTGCCAGCAGTCATACCGGGGGAGCGGGGGACAGCACAGATACGCAGTATTTT
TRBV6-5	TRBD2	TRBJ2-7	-	CASQMGGTGSYEQYF	TGTGCCAGCCAGATGGGGGGGACCGGGTCCTACGAGCAGTACTTC
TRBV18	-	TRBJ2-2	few	CASSPTQQNTGELFF	TGTGCCAGCTCACCGACACAGCAGAACACCGGGGAGCTGTTTTTT
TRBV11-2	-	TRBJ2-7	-	CASSSEGRPQYF	TGTGCCAGCAGCTCAGAGGGCAGACCGCAGTACTTC
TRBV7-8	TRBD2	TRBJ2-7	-	CASSTIAGESYEQYF	TGTGCCAGCAGCACTATAGCGGGAGAGAGCTACGAGCAGTACTTC
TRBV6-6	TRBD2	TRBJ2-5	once	CASSYSRGSGETQYF	TGTGCCAGCAGTTACTCGCGGGGGAGCGGGGAGACCCAGTACTTC
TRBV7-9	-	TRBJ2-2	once	CASGGGNTGELFF	TGTGCCAGCGGGGGAGGGAACACCGGGGAGCTGTTTTTT
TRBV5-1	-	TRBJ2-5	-	CASSLVGEPGETQYF	TGCGCCAGCAGCTTGGTTGGGGAACCAGGGGAGACCCAGTACTTC
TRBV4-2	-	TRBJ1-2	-	CASSQARELLYGYTF	TGTGCCAGCAGCCAAGCAAGAGAATTACTTTATGGCTACACCTTC
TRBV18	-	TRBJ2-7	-	CASSPGADYEQYF	TGTGCCAGCTCACCAGGGGCGGACTACGAGCAGTACTTC
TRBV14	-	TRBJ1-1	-	CASSQVGLPEAFF	TGTGCCAGCAGCCAAGTCGGGTTACCTGAAGCTTTCTTT
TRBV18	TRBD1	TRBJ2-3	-	CASSPLGPGQGTDTQYF	TGTGCCAGCTCACCACTAGGTCCGGGACAGGGTACAGATACGCAGTATTTT
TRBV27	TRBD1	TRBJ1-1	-	CASSLWGDRGNTEAFF	TGTGCCAGCAGTTTATGGGGGGACAGGGGGAACACTGAAGCTTTCTTT
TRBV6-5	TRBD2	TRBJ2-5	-	CASSLAGGVQETQYF	TGCGCCAGCAGTCTAGCGGGAGGGGTCCAAGAGACCCAGTACTTC
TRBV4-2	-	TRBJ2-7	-	CASSSNSYEQYF	TGTGCCAGCAGCTCCAACTCCTACGAGCAGTACTTC
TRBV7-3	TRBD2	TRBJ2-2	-	CASSPRGGGTNTGELFF	TGTGCCAGCAGCCCAAGGGGCGGGGGGACGAACACCGGGGAGCTGTTTTTT
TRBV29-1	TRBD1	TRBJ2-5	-	CSVDQGAETQYF	TGCAGCGTTGATCAGGGGGCGGAGACCCAGTACTTC
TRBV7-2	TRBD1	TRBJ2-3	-	CASSLDRLADTQYF	TGTGCCAGCAGCTTGGACAGGTTGGCAGATACGCAGTATTTT
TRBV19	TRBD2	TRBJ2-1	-	CASSIALGLAGGPYNEQFF	TGTGCCAGTAGTATAGCTCTGGGACTAGCGGGAGGGCCCTACAATGAGCAGTTCTTC
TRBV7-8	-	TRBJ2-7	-	CASSLALAAHEQYF	TGTGCCAGCAGCTTAGCGCTAGCAGCCCACGAGCAGTACTTC
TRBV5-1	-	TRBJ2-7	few	CASSSTPGAEQYF	TGCGCCAGCAGCTCCACCCCAGGGGCCGAGCAGTACTTC
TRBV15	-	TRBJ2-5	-	CATSRDQKETQYF	TGTGCCACCAGCAGAGACCAAAAAGAGACCCAGTACTTC
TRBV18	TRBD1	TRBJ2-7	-	CASSPTGGNYEQYF	TGTGCCAGCTCACCGACAGGGGGTAACTACGAGCAGTACTTC
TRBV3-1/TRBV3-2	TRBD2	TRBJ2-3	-	CASSQDPPGAGGSPDTQYF	TGTGCCAGCAGCCAAGATCCCCCCGGAGCGGGGGGCTCGCCGGATACGCAGTATTTT
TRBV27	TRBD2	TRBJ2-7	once	CASSSPGTSPHEQYF	TGTGCCAGCAGTTCCCCCGGGACTAGCCCCCACGAGCAGTACTTC
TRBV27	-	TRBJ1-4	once	CASSPFPGLLNEKLFF	TGTGCCAGCAGCCCCTTCCCGGGACTGCTGAATGAAAAACTGTTTTTT
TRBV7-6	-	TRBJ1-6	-	CASPEIPGYSSTSPLHF	TGTGCCAGCCCCGAAATCCCAGGCTATTCCTCAACTTCACCCCTCCACTTT
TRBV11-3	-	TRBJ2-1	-	CASSLQGRGYNEQFF	TGTGCCAGCAGCTTACAGGGGCGAGGGTACAATGAGCAGTTCTTC
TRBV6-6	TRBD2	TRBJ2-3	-	CASSYRTSGNGGTQYF	TGTGCCAGCAGTTACCGGACTAGCGGGAACGGAGGTACGCAGTATTTT
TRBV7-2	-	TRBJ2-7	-	CASSLTREYEQYF	TGTGCCAGCAGCTTAACTCGGGAGTACGAGCAGTACTTC
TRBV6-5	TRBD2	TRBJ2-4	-	CASRLAGDENIQYF	TGTGCCAGCAGGCTAGCGGGGGATGAAAACATTCAGTACTTC
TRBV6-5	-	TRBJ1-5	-	CASSYSKGGANQPQHF	TGTGCCAGCAGTTACTCGAAAGGGGGGGCCAATCAGCCCCAGCATTTT
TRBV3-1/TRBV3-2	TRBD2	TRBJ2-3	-	CASSQFAGGPDTQYF	TGTGCCAGCAGCCAATTTGCGGGGGGGCCAGATACGCAGTATTTT
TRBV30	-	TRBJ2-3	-	CAWGQGPSTDTQYF	TGTGCCTGGGGGCAGGGGCCAAGCACAGATACGCAGTATTTT
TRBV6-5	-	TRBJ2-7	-	CASKSAGSSYEQYF	TGTGCCAGCAAGTCGGCAGGAAGTAGCTACGAGCAGTACTTC
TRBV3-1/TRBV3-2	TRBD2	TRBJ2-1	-	CASSHLTSADNEQFF	TGTGCCAGCAGCCACCTTACTAGCGCTGACAATGAGCAGTTCTTC
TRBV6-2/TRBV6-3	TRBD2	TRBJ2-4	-	CASSRLAGGPKNIQYF	TGTGCCAGCAGCAGACTAGCGGGGGGGCCGAAGAACATTCAGTACTTC
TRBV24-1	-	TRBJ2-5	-	CATSDADYAETQYF	TGTGCCACCAGTGATGCCGACTACGCAGAGACCCAGTACTTC
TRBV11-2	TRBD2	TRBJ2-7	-	CASSLQEIAGVGYF	TGTGCCAGCAGCTTACAGGAAATAGCGGGAGTGGGATACTTC